These 9 T cell receptor beta chains were sequenced from one sample in a study of T cells in localized non-small cell lung cancer. The repertoire was sequenced with immunoSEQ multiplex PCR; TCRdb's copy has only in-frame clones and lacks some. The sample gives tens of thousands of clones, approximately 91% of which show up once; about 20% is in the top ten. The sequenced sample was peripheral blood, obtained before any cancer treatment. Source of these receptors: a man aged 35 to 69 with stage I lung adenocarcinoma.

The chain uses TRBV2 and TRBJ2-1; 12 bases fit TRBD2. CDR1 is SNHLY and CDR2 is FYNNEI in the germline V gene. V shed 3 bases, J shed 8 bases, and the junction held 5 bases outside the gene matches. CDR3 length: 15 residues. CDR3 nucleotides: TGTGCCAGCAGTGAGGGGCTAGCGGGAGGGGATGAGCAGTTCTTC. Protein sequence: CASSEGLAGGDEQFF. The whole variable domain, filled in from reference TRBV2 and TRBJ2-1, reads EPEVTQTPSHQVTQMGQEVILRCVPISNHLYFYWYRQILGQKVEFLVSFYNNEISEKSEIFDDQFSVERPDGSNFTLKIRSTKLEDSAMYFCASSEGLAGGDEQFFGPGTRLTVL.

The chain links TRBV7-3 to TRBJ2-5; tentatively, D is TRBD1 or TRBD2 (5 bases each). Germline lookup yields CDR1 SGHTA and CDR2 FQGTGA. The CDR3 spans 15 residues. The V and J ends lost 5 bases and 1 base respectively, with 14 bases between them. The chain's CDR3 is CASSLYGTTQETQYF. Here the CDR3 DNA reads TGTGCCAGCAGCCTATACGGGACCACCCAAGAGACCCAGTACTTC.

J is TRBJ1-5 and V is TRBV27; D may be TRBD1 (6 bases). The CDR3 length is 15 residues. Germline assignment: CDR1 MNHEY and CDR2 SMNVEV (reference sequence). Trimming stripped 3 bases from V and 3 bases from J, with 12 bases between. The CDR3 region has the DNA TGTGCCAGCAGTTTTGGGGGGGCTCTCAATCAGCCCCAGCATTTT. It is translated as CASSFGGALNQPQHF.

The chain employs TRBV19 and TRBJ1-5; a weak D match, TRBD1 (6 bases). There are 14 residues in the CDR3. Germline assignment: CDR1 LNHDA and CDR2 SQIVND (reference sequence). Trimming pared 3 bases from V and 5 bases from J, leaving 11 bases between. The chain's CDR3 is CASSMDSSYQPQHF. CDR3 in DNA: TGTGCCAGTAGTATGGACAGTTCTTATCAGCCCCAGCATTTT.

The V call is TRBV28, the J call TRBJ2-7; D remains unclear. Trimming removed 4 bases from V and 5 bases from J, with 18 bases in between. CDR3 length: 15 amino acids. Per germline, CDR1 MDHEN and CDR2 SYDVKM. The CDR3 spells CASSSPIERSDEQYF. The CDR3 DNA is TGTGCCAGCAGTTCCCCAATCGAAAGGTCCGACGAGCAGTACTTC.

Written as DNA, the CDR3 is TGTGCCAGCAGCTTGTTGGGGGGTATGAGCAATCAGCCCCAGCATTTT. Encoded protein: CASSLLGGMSNQPQHF. The V call is TRBV5-5, the J call TRBJ1-5, with D maybe TRBD1 (5 bases). The V gene's germline CDR1 is SGHKS and CDR2 YYEKEE (reference sequence). V shed 1 base and J shed 1 base, with 12 bases lying between them. There are 16 residues in the CDR3.

This sequence joins TRBV6-5 and TRBJ2-3; weak D call: TRBD1 (5 bases). The CDR3 is 15 amino acids. The V end lost 2 bases, the J end lost 2 bases, and 11 bases lay between the germline ends. The germline V gene encodes CDR1 MNHEY and CDR2 SVGAGI. CDR3 sequence (DNA): TGTGCCAGCAGTTACCAGGGTTTGGTCACAGATACGCAGTATTTT. Its protein product is CASSYQGLVTDTQYF.

The gene calls are TRBV18 and TRBJ1-1; D not resolved. CDR3 size: 14 residues. V was shortened by 1 base and J by 3 bases, with 9 bases between the two germline ends. Germline assignment: CDR1 KGHSH and CDR2 LQKENI. The CDR3 coding sequence is TGTGCCAGCTCACCACGACCACTTTACACTGAAGCTTTCTTT. It encodes CASSPRPLYTEAFF.

The chain employs TRBV28 and TRBJ1-1; D call uncertain. The CDR3 is 16 amino acids. The V end was cut by 6 bases, the J end by 1 base, with 18 bases between. Germline values: CDR1 MDHEN, CDR2 SYDVKM. CDR3 region: CASSTPSWGGNTEAFF. The CDR3 nucleotides read TGTGCCAGCAGCACCCCCTCCTGGGGTGGGAACACTGAAGCTTTCTTT.